This entry concerns a single TCR beta chain. The germline V gene encodes CDR1 GTSNPN and CDR2 SVGIG (reference sequence). This CDR3 spans 14 amino acids. The V segment lost 2 bases and the J segment 2 bases; nucleotides outside the gene matches: 2. TCRdb keeps only in-frame clones here, not all; method: immunoSEQ multiplex PCR. The repertoire holds a few hundred thousand clones, with around 82% as singletons. The data originate from a study of blood T cell repertoires in COVID-19. About the research overall: COVID-19 samples from acute and convalescent phases originated in the United States, Italy and Spain. T cells, B-cell-depleted T cells, or PBMCs provided the cDNA or gDNA that served as material.

The chain links TRBV30 to TRBJ1-5, with 8 bases lining up with TRBD1. The sequencing input was PBMCs or T cells enriched from blood (not recorded which). This receptor was obtained from a woman aged 40 to 49 with acute COVID-19. CDR3 in amino acids: CAWSQGAGNQPQHF. CDR3 nucleotide sequence: TGTGCCTGGAGTCAGGGGGCGGGCAATCAGCCCCAGCATTTT.